The rows below give T cell receptor beta chains drawn from one sample of a study of T cells in tumors and immune-related adverse events. TCRdb's copy holds only in-frame clones and misses some; the assay was immunoSEQ multiplex PCR. The sample has around 10,000 clones, around 93% seen once; the top ten hold roughly 1.5%. The sample was lymph node tissue, taken from a patient treated with anti-PD-1 therapy. The receptors derive from a female donor with metastatic renal cell carcinoma. Both conserved end residues are part of each CDR3. A D gene is named only where the DNA matches it firmly. Clone size is stated in some rows and not others, as once, few, many or a class when expanded.

TRBV28,TRBD2,NA,TRBJ2-3,CASSPTRLAYTDTQYF,TGTGCCAGCAGCCCTACCCGACTAGCGTATACAGATACGCAGTATTTT
TRBV4-2,NA,NA,TRBJ2-1,CASSQDMERRGEQFF,TGTGCCAGCAGCCAAGATATGGAGAGGAGGGGTGAGCAGTTCTTC
TRBV20-1,NA,NA,TRBJ2-7,CSAAGADEQYF,TGCAGTGCAGCGGGTGCTGACGAGCAGTACTTC
TRBV7-9,NA,NA,TRBJ1-1,CASSRSVSTEAFF,TGTGCCAGCAGCCGATCCGTTAGCACTGAAGCTTTCTTT
TRBV4-1,NA,NA,TRBJ2-7,CASSQGERRGYGEQYF,TGCGCCAGCAGCCAAGGGGAGAGAAGGGGCTACGGCGAGCAGTACTTC
TRBV10-3,TRBD2,NA,TRBJ2-2,CASGLAGGPNTGELFF,TGTGCCTCCGGACTAGCGGGGGGTCCAAACACCGGGGAGCTGTTTTTT
TRBV10-2,TRBD2,NA,TRBJ2-1,CASNGGASGFSYNEQFF,TGCGCCAGCAATGGTGGGGCTAGCGGGTTCTCCTACAATGAGCAGTTCTTC
TRBV5-1,NA,NA,TRBJ2-1,CASSSYTSLNEQFF,TGCGCCAGCAGCTCCTACACTAGCTTAAACGAGCAGTTCTTC
TRBV9,TRBD2,NA,TRBJ2-7,CASSVGGASGRVYEQYF,TGTGCCAGCAGCGTAGGGGGGGCTAGCGGGAGGGTCTACGAGCAGTACTTC
TRBV7-9,NA,NA,TRBJ1-6,CASSLGQNSPLHF,TGTGCCAGCAGCTTAGGACAAAATTCACCCCTCCACTTT
TRBV7-6,NA,NA,TRBJ1-6,CASHLRNSPLHF,TGTGCCAGCCACTTGAGAAATTCACCCCTCCACTTT
TRBV11-2,NA,NA,TRBJ2-6,CASSLMLGPSGANVLTF,TGTGCCAGCAGCTTAATGTTGGGACCCTCTGGGGCCAACGTCCTGACTTTC
TRBV5-1,NA,once,TRBJ2-3,CASSRPSEPTTDTQYF,TGCGCCAGCAGCCGGCCGAGCGAGCCCACCACAGATACGCAGTATTTT
TRBV5-4,NA,NA,TRBJ2-3,CASSKTSSTDTQYF,TGTGCCAGCAGTAAGACGTCTAGCACAGATACGCAGTATTTT
TRBV4-2,NA,NA,TRBJ2-7,CASSQARGGSYEQYF,TGTGCCAGCAGCCAAGCCCGTGGGGGTTCTTACGAGCAGTACTTC
TRBV11-3,NA,NA,TRBJ2-1,CASSPGAVYNEQFF,TGTGCCAGCAGCCCAGGGGCGGTATACAATGAGCAGTTCTTC
TRBV5-4,NA,NA,TRBJ2-3,CASSFGSTSTDTQYF,TGTGCCAGCAGCTTCGGGTCCACTAGCACAGATACGCAGTATTTT
TRBV29-1,NA,NA,TRBJ1-2,CSVNRQGEANGYTF,TGCAGCGTGAACCGCCAGGGTGAGGCCAATGGCTACACCTTC
TRBV5-4,TRBD1,NA,TRBJ2-1,CASSPWGTGGNEQFF,TGTGCCAGCAGCCCCTGGGGGACAGGGGGGAATGAGCAGTTCTTC
TRBV5-6,TRBD1,NA,TRBJ1-4,CASSYTGAGEKLFF,TGTGCCAGCAGCTACACAGGGGCGGGTGAAAAACTGTTTTTT
TRBV6-1,TRBD2,NA,TRBJ2-3,CASSEGRDYTETQYF,TGTGCCAGCAGTGAAGGCAGGGACTACACAGAAACGCAGTATTTT
TRBV7-2,NA,NA,TRBJ1-1,CASSPRGENTEAFF,TGTGCCAGCAGCCCCCGTGGTGAGAACACTGAAGCTTTCTTT
TRBV6-1,TRBD2,NA,TRBJ2-7,CASSGLAGEQYF,TGTGCCAGCAGCGGACTAGCGGGTGAGCAGTACTTC
TRBV7-9,NA,NA,TRBJ1-5,CASSDGRFNQPQHF,TGTGCCAGCAGCGATGGACGGTTCAATCAGCCCCAGCATTTT
TRBV11-3,NA,NA,TRBJ1-3,CASRQGLQTPSGNTIYF,TGTGCCAGCAGACAAGGACTACAAACTCCCTCTGGAAACACCATATATTTT
TRBV5-1,NA,NA,TRBJ2-1,CASSLEMGDEQFF,TGCGCCAGCAGCTTGGAAATGGGTGATGAGCAGTTCTTC
TRBV18,NA,NA,TRBJ1-4,CASSPRQGETNEKLFF,TGTGCCAGCTCACCCCGGCAGGGCGAAACTAATGAAAAACTGTTTTTT
TRBV4-3,TRBD2,once,TRBJ2-7,CASSQVRAGGISYEQYF,TGCGCCAGCAGCCAAGTGAGAGCGGGGGGAATCTCCTACGAGCAGTACTTC
TRBV27,NA,NA,TRBJ1-2,CASSPGGYGYTF,TGTGCCAGCAGTCCCGGCGGCTATGGCTACACCTTC
TRBV27,NA,NA,TRBJ1-1,CASSLSGVVNTEAFF,TGTGCCAGCAGTTTATCGGGGGTAGTGAACACTGAAGCTTTCTTT
TRBV5-1,NA,NA,TRBJ1-6,CASSLAGGGSPLHF,TGCGCCAGCAGCTTAGCGGGGGGAGGATCACCCCTCCACTTT
TRBV15,NA,NA,TRBJ1-6,CATSRYRDYNSPLHF,TGTGCCACCAGCAGATACAGAGATTATAATTCACCCCTCCACTTT
TRBV4-1,NA,NA,TRBJ1-1,CASSQGRGRVTEAFF,TGCGCCAGCAGCCAAGGGCGTGGGCGTGTCACTGAAGCTTTCTTT
TRBV4-1,TRBD1,NA,TRBJ1-2,CASSQGTTGNYGYTF,TGCGCCAGCAGCCAAGGGACGACAGGGAACTATGGCTACACCTTC
TRBV6-4,NA,once,TRBJ2-5,CASTLSTGETQYF,TGTGCCAGCACCCTTTCGACAGGAGAGACCCAGTACTTC
TRBV4-2,TRBD2,NA,TRBJ2-2,CASSRAGGVSGELFF,TGTGCCAGCAGCCGGGCTGGGGGGGTCTCCGGGGAGCTGTTTTTT
TRBV2,TRBD1,NA,TRBJ1-1,CASSVTGANTEAFF,TGTGCCAGCAGTGTGACAGGGGCTAACACTGAAGCCTTCTTT